These T cell receptor beta chains were read from a single sample in a study of T-cell reconstitution after alpha-beta-depleted transplantation in children. MiXCR, run by TCRdb on the PCR reads, gives a single entry per CDR3 protein. The data contain 280,000 or so distinct CDR3 sequences, under 14% of them seen just once; the ten biggest clones take up about 25%. The sequencing used peripheral blood, collected 180 days after TCRalphabeta/CD19-depleted stem cell transplant. Source of these receptors: a male patient aged 2 to 10 who had a stem cell transplant for chronic granulomatous disease, so the T cells may come from the graft donor. Each CDR3 is given with its conserved first and last residue. A D gene is named only where the DNA matches it firmly. Where a row states a size, it is once, few, many or the class of an expanded clone; other rows omit it.

V	J	D	size	DNA	CDR3
TRBV20-1	TRBJ2-1	.	many	TGCAGTCTTATCTTCTACTCCAACAATGAGCAGTTCTTC	CSLIFYSNNEQFF
TRBV28	TRBJ2-7	.	many	TGTGCCAGCCTCCGCCAGGGGTCCTACGAGCAGTACTTC	CASLRQGSYEQYF
TRBV12-3/TRBV12-4	TRBJ1-5	.	few	TGTGCCAGCAGTTTTGGCCGGTGGCTCAAGGCTCCCAATCAGCCCCAGCATTTT	CASSFGRWLKAPNQPQHF
TRBV30	TRBJ2-1	TRBD2	many	TGTGCCTGGAGCCTCCCCCCCCTAGCGGGAGAGGACAATGAGCAGTTCTTC	CAWSLPPLAGEDNEQFF
TRBV27	TRBJ2-5	.	many	TGTGCCAGCGAAAAGCCCGAACCGGGGGCCCAGTACTTC	CASEKPEPGAQYF
TRBV20-1	TRBJ2-7	.	many	TGCAGTGCCCACTCCAAGGGTATTGCCCCCTACGAGCAGTACTTC	CSAHSKGIAPYEQYF
TRBV5-1	TRBJ2-2	.	.	TGCGCCAGCAGCTTGGGAGACGGGGAGCTGTTTTTT	CASSLGDGELFF
TRBV28	TRBJ2-1	.	many	TGTGCCAGCAGGGATGGCGACAGACCCAGGGGGGGCGATGAGCAGTTCTTC	CASRDGDRPRGGDEQFF
TRBV12-3/TRBV12-4	TRBJ1-2	.	many	TGTGCCAGCAGTTTAACGTCGGGGGGCTACACCTTC	CASSLTSGGYTF
TRBV27	TRBJ2-2	TRBD1	many	TGTGCCAGCAGCCAGACAGGGACCGGGGAGCTGTTTTTT	CASSQTGTGELFF
TRBV30	TRBJ1-1	TRBD1	many	TGTGCCTGGAGTTTGGGACAGGGTGGGGCTGAAGCTTTCTTT	CAWSLGQGGAEAFF
TRBV10-3	TRBJ2-6	.	many	TGTGCCATCAGTGAGGACTCTGGGGCCAACGTCCTGACTTTC	CAISEDSGANVLTF
TRBV12-3/TRBV12-4	TRBJ2-7	.	many	TGTGCCAGCAGTCGCGCCGGGACTGCCGGGTACGAGCAGTACTTC	CASSRAGTAGYEQYF
TRBV3-1	TRBJ1-6	.	few	TGTGCCAGCAGCCAACCAGGGGTGCCCCTCCACTTT	CASSQPGVPLHF
TRBV5-6	TRBJ2-3	TRBD2	many	TGTGCCAGCAGCTTGAGCTATGGGACTAGCGGGTTGGCAGATACGCAGTATTTT	CASSLSYGTSGLADTQYF
TRBV15	TRBJ2-1	.	many	TGTGCCACCAGCCCCGGGGTCCCCCGGGGGGCTAATGAGCAGTTCTTC	CATSPGVPRGANEQFF
TRBV6-1	TRBJ2-3	.	many	TGTGCCAGCAGACCCGTGGGGCTCACAGATACGCAGTATTTT	CASRPVGLTDTQYF
TRBV20-1	TRBJ2-1	TRBD2	many	TGCAGTGCTAGTGGACTAGCGTCCTACAATGAGCAGTTCTTC	CSASGLASYNEQFF
TRBV10-2	TRBJ2-1	.	many	TGCGCCAGCAGTGATGGAGGCGGGGCTTACAATGAGCAGTTCTTC	CASSDGGGAYNEQFF
TRBV15	TRBJ2-7	.	many	TGTGCCACCTTCGGGAACCCCTACGAGCAGTACTTC	CATFGNPYEQYF
TRBV20-1	TRBJ1-2	.	many	TGCAGTGCTAGAGATATGGGGGGCTCTTTGTATGGCTACACCTTC	CSARDMGGSLYGYTF
TRBV4-2	TRBJ2-5	.	.	TGTGCCATGAGCCCAGGGGGGCAGGGATGGTACCAAGAGACCCAGTACTTC	CAMSPGGQGWYQETQYF
TRBV12-3/TRBV12-4	TRBJ2-5	.	.	TGTGCCAGCAGTGCCGAACAGACAGGAAGGAGGCAGACCCAGTACTTC	CASSAEQTGRRQTQYF
TRBV6-1	TRBJ1-1	TRBD1	many	TGTGCCAGCACCCGACAGGGGATGGGGACTGAAGCTTTCTTT	CASTRQGMGTEAFF
TRBV3-1	TRBJ2-7	TRBD1	many	TGTGCCAGCAGGAAGACAGGGGTTTCCTACGAGCAGTACTTC	CASRKTGVSYEQYF
TRBV29-1	TRBJ2-7	.	many	TGCAGCGTTGGAGGGGGCTACGAGCAGTACTTC	CSVGGGYEQYF
TRBV15	TRBJ2-7	.	many	TGTGCCACCAGAACATTCAGGGGCTACGAGCAGTACTTC	CATRTFRGYEQYF
TRBV7-3	TRBJ2-1	TRBD2	few	TGTGCCAGCAGCTCGAGCGGACTAGCGGGGAAAGGTGAGCAGTTCTTC	CASSSSGLAGKGEQFF
TRBV7-2	TRBJ2-5	TRBD1	many	TGTGCCAGCAGATGGGGACAGGGATACGAGACCCAGTACTTC	CASRWGQGYETQYF
TRBV20-1	TRBJ1-1	.	medium-sized	TGCAGTGCTTTCGGGTCGAACACTGAAGCTTTCTTT	CSAFGSNTEAFF
TRBV30	TRBJ2-3	TRBD2	few	TGTGCCTGGAGTGGGTCCGCCACTAGCGGAAACACAGATACGCAGTATTTT	CAWSGSATSGNTDTQYF
TRBV20-1	TRBJ2-7	.	many	TGCAGTGCTAGAGGGACGGGCCTCGAGCAGTACTTC	CSARGTGLEQYF
TRBV11-1	TRBJ2-1	.	many	TGTGCCAGCAGCTTAGGTGGGCAGGGGCAGTTCTTC	CASSLGGQGQFF
TRBV5-1	TRBJ1-3	.	many	TGCGCCAGCAGGGGACCTGGAAACACCATATATTTT	CASRGPGNTIYF
TRBV20-1	TRBJ2-5	TRBD1	many	TGCAGTGCCGCAGGGGGCCAAGAGACCCAGTACTTC	CSAAGGQETQYF
TRBV7-6	TRBJ1-6	.	many	TGTGCCAGCAGCTCCTCCTATAATTCACCCCTCCACTTT	CASSSSYNSPLHF
TRBV6-5	TRBJ2-7	TRBD1	few	TGTGCCAGCAGTTACTCGGGGACAGGGTACTCCTACGAGCAGTACTTC	CASSYSGTGYSYEQYF
TRBV6-2/TRBV6-3	TRBJ1-2	TRBD1	many	TGTGCCAGCAGAAGGGACAGGGCGAACTATGGCTACACCTTC	CASRRDRANYGYTF
TRBV15	TRBJ2-1	.	many	TGTGCCACCAGCGCGGACTACGATGAGCAGTTCTTC	CATSADYDEQFF
TRBV20-1	TRBJ2-2	.	many	TGCAGTGCTAAGAAGGACACCGGGGAGCTGTTTTTT	CSAKKDTGELFF